The 32 T cell receptor beta chains below come from one sample, sequenced in a study of OX40 agonist ivuxolimab in advanced cancers. Profiling relied on immunoSEQ multiplex PCR, and the TCRdb table lists in-frame clones only, not all of them. Of roughly 63,000 clones in the sample, 89% were seen once. The sample here was CD4+ or CD8+ T cells sorted from blood, taken in a trial of the OX40 agonist ivuxolimab. The receptors here all came from an adult with an advanced solid tumor such as melanoma, head and neck, liver or kidney cancer.

The V and J genes are TRBV7-8 and TRBJ2-7, with 9 bases that match TRBD2. The germline CDR1 and CDR2 sequences are SGHVS and FQNEAQ. Trimming removed 5 bases from V and 6 bases from J; junction bases left unmatched: 17. CDR3 length equals 17 residues. This CDR3 is CASSQKGTAGGPGEQYV. The CDR3, as DNA: TGTGCCAGCAGCCAGAAGGGAACCGCGGGAGGGCCGGGCGAGCAGTACGTC.

The chain has TRBV4-1 and TRBJ2-7, with unresolved D. The CDR3 length is 15 residues. The V gene's germline CDR1 is MGHRA and CDR2 YSYEKL. V lost 0 bases and J lost 0, with 9 bases in between. For the CDR3, the DNA is TGCGCCAGCAGCCAAGATTCCTTAATCTCCTACGAGCAGTACTTC. Its translation is CASSQDSLISYEQYF.

Comments on this clone: In the same sample, other DNA sequences code for this CDR3. The chain has TRBV2 and TRBJ1-2; D is undetermined. This CDR3 has 12 residues. Germline loops: CDR1 SNHLY, CDR2 FYNNEI. Trimming took 7 bases from V and 5 from J, leaving 11 bases between them. The DNA for the CDR3 is TGTGCCAGCACCGGCACTCGTTATGGCTACACCTTC. It codes for CASTGTRYGYTF.

The V gene is TRBV19, the J gene TRBJ1-2; D might be TRBD1 (5 bases). The CDR3 contains 13 residues. The germline V gene encodes CDR1 LNHDA and CDR2 SQIVND (reference sequence). With 10 bases removed from V and 3 bases from J, the gap between germline ends came to 15 bases. The CDR3 protein is CATEGTYYYGYTF. The CDR3 DNA reads TGTGCCACAGAAGGGACTTACTACTATGGCTACACCTTC. Complete variable domain (other parts from reference TRBV19 and TRBJ1-2): DGGITQSPKYLFRKEGQNVTLSCEQNLNHDAMYWYRQDPGQGLRLIYYSQIVNDFQKGDIAEGYSVSREKKESFPLTVTSAQKNPTAFYLCATEGTYYYGYTFGSGTRLTVV.

This chain links TRBV29-1 with TRBJ2-7, with 7 bases fitting TRBD1. Germline CDR1 and CDR2: SQVTM and ANQGSEA. Losses at the gene ends were 6 bases for V and 2 bases for J; bases not matched to a gene: 10. CDR3 size: 14 residues. CDR3 nucleotides: TGCAGCGTAGAATCTAAGGGGGCGACCTACGAGCAGTACTTC. Its protein is CSVESKGATYEQYF.

As DNA, the CDR3 is TGTGCCAGCAGCTTAGGAGTGCTGGCACATACCTCCTACGAGCAGTACTTC. Its translation is CASSLGVLAHTSYEQYF. This sequence joins TRBV11-3 and TRBJ2-7; D is unresolved. V was cut by 1 base and J by 0 bases, with 16 bases left in between. Germline V lookup: CDR1 SGHNT, CDR2 YENEEA. The CDR3 loop spans 17 amino acids.

The CDR3 spells CAWSVSVTGELFF. DNA of the CDR3: TGTGCCTGGAGTGTCTCCGTCACCGGGGAGCTGTTTTTT. J is TRBJ2-2 and V is TRBV30; D is ambiguous. V was trimmed by 0 bases and J by 4 bases, leaving 6 bases between them. Germline CDR1 reads GTSNPN; CDR2 reads SVGIG (reference sequence). The length of the CDR3 is 13 residues.

The rearrangement links TRBV11-2 to TRBJ2-7; no firm D call. V gave up 5 bases and J gave up 7 bases, with 15 bases separating them. CDR3 length: 13 residues. The V gene's germline CDR1 is SGHAT and CDR2 FQNNGV. The CDR3 spells CASSLGPVLEQYF. CDR3 nucleotides: TGTGCCAGCAGCCTAGGACCGGTCTTAGAGCAGTACTTC.

The rearrangement joins TRBV19 to TRBJ2-1; D is ambiguous. Germline V gene lookup returns CDR1 LNHDA and CDR2 SQIVND (reference sequence). The CDR3 has 17 residues. The germline V and J ends were trimmed by 2 bases and 3 bases, with 17 bases remaining between them. The CDR3 protein is CASSILPTQMGYNEQFF. CDR3 nucleotides: TGTGCCAGTAGTATACTCCCGACTCAGATGGGCTACAATGAGCAGTTCTTC.

The J gene is TRBJ1-2, the V gene TRBV29-1; D uncertain. Germline values: CDR1 SQVTM, CDR2 ANQGSEA. V lost 2 bases and J 7 bases, leaving 11 bases between the germline ends. The CDR3 spans 12 residues. The CDR3 reads CSVESARGGYTF. The CDR3 DNA follows: TGCAGCGTTGAATCGGCTCGGGGTGGCTACACCTTC.

The chain joins TRBV5-5 to TRBJ2-3; D might be TRBD2 (6 bases). The CDR3 spans 12 residues. V gave up 4 bases and J gave up 6 bases, with 9 bases separating them. In germline, CDR1 is SGHKS, CDR2 YYEKEE (reference sequence). The CDR3 region has the DNA TGTGCCAGCAGCCAGGAGGGGGATACGCAGTATTTT. Translating it yields CASSQEGDTQYF.

V gene TRBV6-6 combines with J gene TRBJ2-3; D may be TRBD2 (5 bases). The CDR3 has 13 residues. The germline V gene encodes CDR1 MNHNY and CDR2 SVGAGI (reference sequence). The V end was cut by 6 bases, the J end by 2 bases, with 9 bases between. The CDR3 loop is CASSLTTTDTQYF. As DNA, the CDR3 is TGTGCCAGCAGCTTGACTACCACAGATACGCAGTATTTT.

The chain is built from TRBV19 and TRBJ1-1; the D gene is possibly TRBD1 (5 bases). V was shortened by 3 bases and J by 11 bases, with 13 bases between the two germline ends. This CDR3 is 12 amino acids long. Germline loops: CDR1 LNHDA, CDR2 SQIVND (reference sequence). CDR3 loop: CASSMREGIAFF. The CDR3 DNA follows: TGTGCCAGTAGTATGAGAGAGGGGATCGCTTTCTTT. The full variable domain, in which reference TRBV19 and TRBJ1-1 provide the parts outside the CDR3, is DGGITQSPKYLFRKEGQNVTLSCEQNLNHDAMYWYRQDPGQGLRLIYYSQIVNDFQKGDIAEGYSVSREKKESFPLTVTSAQKNPTAFYLCASSMREGIAFFGQGTRLTVV.

The chain uses TRBV7-2 and TRBJ1-6; no clear D. V lost 2 bases and J lost 7, with 12 bases in between. The CDR3 has 15 amino acids. Germline-derived CDR1 and CDR2 are SGHTA and FQGNSA. The CDR3 reads CASSLLGFGNSPLHF. Written as DNA, the CDR3 is TGTGCCAGCAGCTTACTTGGGTTTGGGAATTCACCCCTCCACTTT.

V usage is TRBV7-2 and J usage is TRBJ2-5; TRBD2 might be the D (5 bases). Between the trimmed V and J ends, which lost 1 base and 4 bases, there was a span of 13 bases. This CDR3 spans 15 amino acids. CDR1 and CDR2 from the germline V gene are SGHTA and FQGNSA. CDR3 bases: TGTGCCAGCAGCTTAGGGGCGCGGGTTTTAGAGACCCAGTACTTC. This sequence encodes CASSLGARVLETQYF.

The V and J genes are TRBV2 and TRBJ2-7; 8 bases align to TRBD1. There are 14 residues in the CDR3. V shed 7 bases and J 3 bases; nucleotides not matched to a gene: 8. Germline CDR1 is SNHLY and CDR2 is FYNNEI. The CDR3 bases are TGTGCCAGCACTTCACCGGACAGGGACTACGAGCAGTACTTC. It is translated as CASTSPDRDYEQYF.

This clone was observed a single time. The chain uses TRBV7-9 and TRBJ2-7; D might be TRBD1 or TRBD2, each matching 5 bases. This CDR3 has 14 residues. Germline V gene sequence: CDR1 SEHNR, CDR2 FQNEAQ (reference sequence). Deletions cut 5 bases from V and 2 bases from J, with 13 bases between. CDR3 residues: CASSPPGRTYEQYF. The CDR3 region has the DNA TGTGCCAGCAGCCCCCCGGGACGGACCTACGAGCAGTACTTC.

The genes are TRBV27 and TRBJ2-7; D may be TRBD2 (5 bases). Trimming cost V 5 bases and J 0 bases, with 14 bases left between them. The germline gives CDR1 MNHEY, CDR2 SMNVEV (reference sequence). This CDR3 comprises 15 residues. CDR3 DNA: TGTGCCAGCAGTAGCGGAACCCTCCCCTCCTACGAGCAGTACTTC. Its protein is CASSSGTLPSYEQYF.

The chain carries TRBV10-3 and TRBJ2-7; 12 nucleotides agree with TRBD2. Per germline, CDR1 ENHRY and CDR2 SYGVKD. The V segment lost 0 bases and the J segment 1 base; nucleotides outside the gene matches: 7. This CDR3 is built from 18 residues. The DNA of the CDR3 is TGTGCCATCAGTGAGTCGACGGGTGGACTAGCGGGATCCTACGAGCAGTACTTC. Its translation: CAISESTGGLAGSYEQYF.

The V gene is TRBV27, the J gene TRBJ2-1, with 10 bases that match TRBD2. CDR3 size: 15 residues. CDR1 MNHEY and CDR2 SMNVEV come from the germline V gene (reference sequence). Trimming took 8 bases from V and 5 from J; bases not matched to a gene: 9. CDR3 amino acids: CASLPLLAGDNEQFF. The CDR3 DNA reads TGTGCCAGCCTGCCCCTCCTAGCGGGAGACAATGAGCAGTTCTTC.

The CDR3 spells CASSGDRGAYEQYF. The CDR3 region has the DNA TGTGCCAGCAGTGGGGACAGGGGCGCCTACGAGCAGTACTTC. V and J are TRBV6-5 and TRBJ2-7, with 10 bases identical to TRBD1. CDR3 size: 14 residues. With 5 bases clipped from V and 2 bases from J, the junction kept 3 bases outside the gene matches. Germline loops: CDR1 MNHEY, CDR2 SVGAGI.

J is TRBJ1-4 and V is TRBV7-9; D possibly corresponds to TRBD1 (6 bases). The ends were cut back, 4 bases at V and 8 bases at J, with 20 bases in the middle. CDR3 length: 16 amino acids. Germline CDR1 SEHNR, CDR2 FQNEAQ (reference sequence). CDR3 residues: CASSSVVDRKREKLFF. CDR3 sequence (DNA): TGTGCCAGCAGCTCGGTGGTTGACAGGAAACGAGAAAAACTGTTTTTT.

DNA for the CDR3: TGTGCCAGCAGCCAAATGGGAGCTACCGGGGAGCTGTTTTTT. It is translated as CASSQMGATGELFF. The chain combines TRBV7-9 with TRBJ2-2; weak D call: TRBD2 (5 bases). CDR3 size: 14 residues. The V end was cut by 5 bases, the J end by 5 bases, with 12 bases between. CDR1 is SEHNR, CDR2 FQNEAQ, per germline (reference sequence).

The V and J genes are TRBV10-2 and TRBJ1-4; TRBD1 might be the D (6 bases). The length of the CDR3 is 17 residues. CDR1 WSHSY and CDR2 SAAADI come from the germline V gene. Between the trimmed V and J ends, which lost 3 bases and 0 bases, there was a span of 14 bases. The CDR3 coding sequence is TGCGCCAGCAGTGAACGGACAGCTTTTGCAACTAATGAAAAACTGTTTTTT. Amino acid sequence: CASSERTAFATNEKLFF.

The CDR3 spells CAIRDSNEQFF. The CDR3 bases are TGTGCCATCAGGGACAGTAATGAGCAGTTCTTC. The V call is TRBV10-3, the J call TRBJ2-1; TRBD1 is a possible D gene (6 bases). Deletions cut 6 bases from V and 7 bases from J, with 7 bases between. Germline assignment: CDR1 ENHRY and CDR2 SYGVKD. The CDR3 covers 11 residues.

Points on this clone: Other DNA sequences in this specimen translate into the identical CDR3. The J gene is TRBJ2-7, the V gene TRBV27; 10 bases fit TRBD2. The CDR3 is 15 residues long. The germline CDR1 and CDR2 sequences are MNHEY and SMNVEV (reference sequence). V shed 5 bases, J shed 3 bases, and the junction held 7 bases outside the gene matches. The CDR3 nucleotides are TGTGCCAGCAGTCCCGAACTAGCGGGGCTCTACGAGCAGTACTTC. Protein product: CASSPELAGLYEQYF.

This chain links TRBV6-5 with TRBJ2-1; no clear D. The CDR3 sequence is 11 residues long. V was trimmed by 2 bases and J by 8 bases, leaving 4 bases between them. Germline V lookup: CDR1 MNHEY, CDR2 SVGAGI. CDR3 bases: TGTGCCAGCAGTTACAGCGATGAGCAGTTCTTC. Translation: CASSYSDEQFF.

The chain links TRBV13 to TRBJ2-3; 7 bases are a match to TRBD1. V gave up 7 bases and J gave up 5 bases; unmatched junction bases: 3. The CDR3 consists of 12 residues. Germline CDR1 PRHDT, CDR2 FYEKMQ (reference sequence). CDR3 sequence reads: CASKGGGDTQYF. The DNA for the CDR3 is TGTGCCAGCAAAGGGGGCGGAGATACGCAGTATTTT.

The rearrangement links TRBV2 to TRBJ2-7; D not resolved. V was trimmed by 6 bases and J by 6 bases, leaving 12 bases between them. The V gene's germline CDR1 is SNHLY and CDR2 FYNNEI. CDR3 length: 12 residues. The CDR3 protein is CASSPGLSEQYV. Here the CDR3 DNA reads TGTGCCAGCAGCCCAGGATTGAGCGAGCAGTACGTC.

The chain has TRBV27 and TRBJ1-4, with a tentative D call TRBD1 (5 bases). V lost 2 bases to trimming and J lost 8 bases, with 9 bases between them. The CDR3 has 13 amino acids. Germline assignment: CDR1 MNHEY and CDR2 SMNVEV (reference sequence). The CDR3 sequence is CASSLETGEKLFF. In nucleotides, the CDR3 is TGTGCCAGCAGTTTAGAAACAGGCGAAAAACTGTTTTTT.

This clone has just one count. The genes are TRBV13 and TRBJ1-6, with a weak D call TRBD1 (5 bases). Trimming cost V 5 bases and J 10 bases, with 9 bases left between them. The CDR3 is 12 amino acids. The germline CDR1 and CDR2 sequences are PRHDT and FYEKMQ (reference sequence). CDR3 region: CASSRGGSPLHF. The DNA of the CDR3 is TGTGCCAGCAGCAGGGGCGGCTCACCCCTCCACTTT.

The chain carries TRBV7-8 and TRBJ2-7, with D unresolved. CDR3 length: 14 residues. From germline, CDR1 is SGHVS and CDR2 FQNEAQ. V lost 0 bases to trimming and J lost 2 bases, with 8 bases between them. The CDR3: CASSLAGPPYEQYV. The DNA for the CDR3 is TGTGCCAGCAGCTTAGCTGGACCCCCCTACGAGCAGTACGTC.